The present T cell receptor beta chain was sequenced within a study of control samples from healthy donors and cancer patients. Some clones are missing from TCRdb's copy, which holds only in-frame ones; the method was immunoSEQ multiplex PCR. This table has approximately 170,000 clones, around nine tenths appearing once. The V and J ends lost 1 base and 7 bases respectively, with 8 bases between them. Per the germline V gene, CDR1 is MNHEY and CDR2 is SMNVEV (reference sequence). The CDR3 is made up of 14 amino acids. Sequencing used blood. The chain joins TRBV27 to TRBJ2-6; D is ambiguous. The TCR sequence derives from a man aged 30 to 39 in good health. The CDR3 is CASSLFGSANVLTF. Written as DNA, the CDR3 is TGTGCCAGCAGTTTATTTGGCTCCGCCAACGTCCTGACTTTC.